This entry lists 24 T cell receptor beta chains sequenced from one sample in a study of blood T cell repertoires in COVID-19. Using immunoSEQ multiplex PCR, the repertoire was profiled, and TCRdb retains in-frame clones only, with some absent. The sample yields some 80,000 clones, around 80% seen once. Material: peripheral blood. The receptor source for this set is a man aged 60 to 69 with active or convalescent COVID-19.

The rearrangement links TRBV6-5 to TRBJ1-1, with D hard to call. From germline, CDR1 is MNHEY and CDR2 SVGAGI. The CDR3 loop spans 15 amino acids. With 6 bases removed from V and 7 bases from J, the gap between germline ends came to 21 bases. The CDR3 here is CASRPNRGPQFEAFF. The CDR3 region has the DNA TGTGCCAGCAGACCCAATCGGGGTCCTCAATTTGAAGCTTTCTTT.

The count of this clone is one. The gene calls are TRBV5-6 and TRBJ1-3; a weak D match, TRBD1 (6 bases). Per the germline V gene, CDR1 is SGHDT and CDR2 is YYEEEE. V was pared by 4 bases and J by 4 bases, with 21 bases between. This CDR3 has 17 amino acids. The chain's CDR3 is CASSREPLTGFGNTIYF. The CDR3 nucleotides are TGTGCCAGCAGCCGCGAACCTTTGACAGGATTCGGAAACACCATATATTTT. The complete variable domain, with remaining parts taken from reference TRBV5-6 and TRBJ1-3, reads DAGVTQSPTHLIKTRGQQVTLRCSPKSGHDTVSWYQQALGQGPQFIFQYYEEEERQRGNFPDRFSGHQFPNYSSELNVNALLLGDSALYLCASSREPLTGFGNTIYFGEGSWLTVV.

The chain employs TRBV5-1 and TRBJ2-1; tentative D call: TRBD1 (6 bases). The CDR3 totals 14 residues. The germline V gene has CDR1 SGHRS and CDR2 YFSETQ. Deletions cut 4 bases from V and 3 bases from J, with 11 bases between. The CDR3 sequence is CASSRDTNYNEQFF. The CDR3 DNA reads TGCGCCAGCAGCCGGGACACTAACTACAATGAGCAGTTCTTC.

Only one count was recorded for this clone. This chain connects TRBV7-2 to TRBJ2-7; 11 bases agree with TRBD2. Germline CDR1 reads SGHTA; CDR2 reads FQGNSA. There are 17 residues in the CDR3. Germline trimming cut 1 base from V and 3 bases from J; bases unmatched to any gene: 8. In DNA form, the CDR3 reads TGTGCCAGCAGCTTAGGGCTAGCGGGGGGTTCTTACTACGAGCAGTACTTC. It translates to CASSLGLAGGSYYEQYF.

The V gene is TRBV2, the J gene TRBJ2-3, with D uncertain. V was clipped by 6 bases and J by 2 bases, with 12 bases between them. CDR1 and CDR2 (germline): SNHLY, FYNNEI. There are 14 residues in the CDR3. The CDR3 nucleotides are TGTGCCAGCAGGGAAAACAGAGACACAGATACGCAGTATTTT. It codes for CASRENRDTDTQYF.

This chain joins TRBV1 and TRBJ2-7; the listed D gene, TRBD2, was not tested against the DNA. TRBV1 is shown as a pseudogene. This CDR3 region has 18 residues. CDR3 coding DNA: TGCACCAGCAGCCAAGAGCAACTAGCGGGGGACATCTCCTACGAGCAGTACTTC. Translated: CTSSQEQLAGDISYEQYF.

The chain links TRBV27 to TRBJ1-2; 7 nucleotides align to TRBD1. Per germline, CDR1 MNHEY and CDR2 SMNVEV (reference sequence). V was clipped by 6 bases and J by 2 bases; unmatched bases: 6. The CDR3 length is 14 residues. For the CDR3, the DNA is TGTGCCAGCAGCAGCGACAGGGCAAACTATGGCTACACCTTC. As protein: CASSSDRANYGYTF.

CDR3 in amino acids: CASRLGGRDGTSPLHF. As DNA, the CDR3 is TGTGCCAGCAGGTTGGGGGGGAGGGATGGAACTTCACCCCTCCACTTT. V usage is TRBV7-2 and J usage is TRBJ1-6; maybe TRBD1 (5 bases). This CDR3 comprises 16 residues. Germline V lookup: CDR1 SGHTA, CDR2 FQGNSA. Trimming stripped 6 bases from V and 9 bases from J, with 21 bases between.

This clone was seen more than once but under ten times. V is TRBV18 and J is TRBJ2-7, with 7 nucleotides matching TRBD2. In germline, CDR1 is KGHSH, CDR2 LQKENI. Unmatched junction bases numbered 0, after V lost 2 bases and J lost 2 bases. The CDR3 runs to 13 residues. This CDR3 is CASSPGTTYEQYF. The CDR3 bases are TGTGCCAGCTCACCAGGGACTACCTACGAGCAGTACTTC.

The chain combines TRBV4-3 with TRBJ1-4; D ambiguous. V was pared by 0 bases and J by 5 bases, with 10 bases between. The germline V gene encodes CDR1 LGHNA and CDR2 YSLEER. CDR3 size: 15 residues. As DNA, the CDR3 is TGCGCCAGCAGCCAAGATGCGTCTAGGAATGAAAAACTGTTTTTT. This codes for CASSQDASRNEKLFF.

This clone has a single count. The chain carries TRBV9 and TRBJ2-3; 12 nucleotides align to TRBD2. Germline V CDR1 and CDR2: SGDLS, YYNGEE. The CDR3 covers 18 residues. The junction had 5 bases not matched to a gene; V was cut back by 0 bases and J by 0 bases. The CDR3 loop is CASSVGPSGGASTDTQYF. CDR3 nucleotide sequence: TGTGCCAGCAGCGTAGGCCCTAGCGGGGGGGCTAGCACAGATACGCAGTATTTT. Full variable domain (remainder filled in from reference TRBV9 and TRBJ2-3): DSGVTQTPKHLITATGQRVTLRCSPRSGDLSVYWYQQSLDQGLQFLIQYYNGEERAKGNILERFSAQQFPDLHSELNLSSLELGDSALYFCASSVGPSGGASTDTQYFGPGTRLTVL.

Here the CDR3 DNA reads TGCAGCGTGGGGGACAGAACTAACTATGGCTACACCTTC. Protein: CSVGDRTNYGYTF. The V call is TRBV29-1, the J call TRBJ1-2, with 7 bases lining up with TRBD1. Germline CDR1 reads SQVTM; CDR2 reads ANQGSEA. The junction had 4 bases not matched to a gene; V was cut back by 6 bases and J by 0 bases. The CDR3 has 13 residues.

Here the CDR3 DNA reads TGCGCCAGCAGCAGACAGGGGGCTACCTACGAGCAGTACTTC. Its translation is CASSRQGATYEQYF. The chain combines TRBV4-3 with TRBJ2-7; TRBD1 matches 10 bases. The CDR3 is 14 amino acids. V gave up 5 bases and J gave up 2 bases; unmatched junction bases: 3. Germline CDR1 reads LGHNA; CDR2 reads YSLEER.

The chain recombines TRBV5-1 with TRBJ2-5, with D perhaps matching TRBD2 (5 bases). Trimming removed 6 bases from V and 1 base from J, with 19 bases in between. Germline V gene data show CDR1 as SGHRS and CDR2 as YFSETQ. The CDR3 spans 16 residues. This chain's CDR3 is CASNPGSSRGQETQYF. CDR3 DNA sequence: TGCGCCAGCAACCCTGGGTCTAGCCGGGGCCAAGAGACCCAGTACTTC.

The chain employs TRBV4-2 and TRBJ1-2; 10 positions agree with TRBD1. Germline V CDR1 and CDR2: LGHNA, YNFKEQ. Unmatched junction bases numbered 2, after V lost 0 bases and J lost 4 bases. The CDR3 spans 15 residues. The CDR3 sequence is CASSQEGQGVYGYTF. DNA for the CDR3: TGTGCCAGCAGCCAAGAAGGACAGGGGGTCTATGGCTACACCTTC.

The chain joins TRBV2 to TRBJ1-5, with a weak D call TRBD1 (6 bases). The CDR3 runs 14 residues. The V and J ends lost 6 bases and 11 bases respectively, with 20 bases between them. CDR1 is SNHLY and CDR2 is FYNNEI in the germline V gene. CDR3: CASRATGSTSAQHF. The DNA of the CDR3 is TGTGCCAGCAGAGCCACAGGGTCTACGTCCGCCCAGCATTTT.

V usage is TRBV7-9 and J usage is TRBJ2-3; D gene unclear. Trimming shortened V by 4 bases and J by 0 bases, and 8 bases separated the two germline ends. CDR1 SEHNR and CDR2 FQNEAQ come from the germline V gene (reference sequence). The CDR3 sequence is 14 residues long. The CDR3 DNA is TGTGCCAGCAGCTCCGAGTTGAGCACAGATACGCAGTATTTT. Its protein product is CASSSELSTDTQYF.

The chain joins TRBV25-1 to TRBJ1-1, with 11 bases matching TRBD1. Germline CDR1 reads MGHDK; CDR2 reads SYGVNS. Trimming cost V 5 bases and J 4 bases; bases outside gene matches: 9. This CDR3 region has 16 residues. The CDR3 DNA is TGTGCCAGCAGTCAACCGGGACAGGGGGTTGGCACTGAAGCTTTCTTT. This encodes CASSQPGQGVGTEAFF. The entire variable domain, with the rest obtained from reference TRBV25-1 and TRBJ1-1, is as follows: EADIYQTPRYLVIGTGKKITLECSQTMGHDKMYWYQQDPGMELHLIHYSYGVNSTEKGDLSSESTVSRIRTEHFPLTLESARPSHTSQYLCASSQPGQGVGTEAFFGQGTRLTVV.

The rearrangement uses TRBV20-1 and TRBJ2-5, with D uncertain. CDR1 and CDR2 from the germline V gene are DFQATT and SNEGSKA (reference sequence). The CDR3 has 11 residues. Trimming left V 4 bases short and J 5 bases short, with 8 bases between. The CDR3 sequence: CSAIRSETQYF. In nucleotides, the CDR3 is TGCAGTGCTATAAGGAGCGAGACCCAGTACTTC.

The chain recombines TRBV4-3 with TRBJ2-7, with TRBD2 matching 12 bases. The germline V gene encodes CDR1 LGHNA and CDR2 YSLEER. V was clipped by 0 bases and J by 6 bases; unmatched bases: 12. The CDR3 runs to 18 residues. The CDR3 bases are TGCGCCAGCAGCCAAGATTCAGGGGCTAGCGGGGGGGCGGGCGAGCAGTACTTC. Amino acid sequence: CASSQDSGASGGAGEQYF.

This clone was detected once. The rearrangement joins TRBV7-2 to TRBJ1-1; the D is unclear. This CDR3 contains 13 residues. Per germline, CDR1 SGHTA and CDR2 FQGNSA. Between the trimmed V and J ends, which lost 3 bases and 1 base, there was a span of 6 bases. The CDR3: CASSFSENTEAFF. As DNA, the CDR3 is TGTGCCAGCAGCTTTTCAGAGAACACTGAAGCTTTCTTT.

This clone was seen only a few times. The chain recombines TRBV6-1 with TRBJ1-2, with 9 nucleotides matching TRBD1. CDR3 length: 14 residues. Germline CDR1 MNHNS, CDR2 SASEGT. V dropped 3 bases and J dropped 13; count of bases not matched to a gene: 12. In nucleotides, the CDR3 is TGTGCCAGCAGTGATTGGACAGGGGTTAGGAGGGCCACCTTC. Protein sequence: CASSDWTGVRRATF.

The chain has TRBV20-1 and TRBJ1-6; D gene ambiguous. V was trimmed by 3 bases and J by 3 bases, leaving 12 bases between them. Germline values: CDR1 DFQATT, CDR2 SNEGSKA (reference sequence). The CDR3 is 15 amino acids. The CDR3 region has the DNA TGCAGTGCTAGTGGAGGACTTCTCTATAATTCACCCCTCCACTTT. Its translation: CSASGGLLYNSPLHF.

The V and J genes are TRBV7-2 and TRBJ1-1; D is perhaps TRBD1 (6 bases). Trimming took off 1 base at V and 6 bases at J, with 12 bases between the two ends. This CDR3 has 14 amino acids. Germline CDR1 and CDR2: SGHTA and FQGNSA. The CDR3 bases are TGTGCCAGCAGCTTAGTACTAGGACAGTCTGAAGCTTTCTTT. It codes for CASSLVLGQSEAFF.